Sequencing of this T cell receptor beta chain was carried out in a study of cytomegalovirus exposure and HLA in healthy donors (dated by TCRdb to about 2017). Concerning the study at large: An earlier analysis of approximately 600 of the donors reported approximately 290 Gb of sequence data and around 120 million unique TCR beta sequences from about 200 million T cells. In addition to the first cohort of 666 subjects, a separate validation cohort of 120 different subjects was used. Donor age, sex, ethnicity and CMV serostatus were collected together with the repertoire data. The later analysis used no new phenotypic data to find candidate immune exposures, relying instead on TCR beta sequences and their occurrence across donors. Among the approximately 400 genotyped donors, approximately 82% belonged to the genetic ancestry cluster associated with self-reported Caucasian donors. The number of typed donors differed by locus: about 629-630 for A, B, C, DRB1 and DQB1; 500 to 550 for DQA1; 606 for DPA1; and 450 to 480 for DPB1. The study was designed to test whether signatures of past pathogen exposure could be identified by cataloging public T cell receptors. Approximately 300 gigabases of sequencing data and tens of millions of unique TCR sequences made up an early release that covered approximately 620 HLA-typed donors. Across around 400 genotyped donors of the cohort, an average of roughly 250,000 unique TCR beta nucleotide sequences per donor were sequenced, and 15% to 20% of those sequences were non-productive. The T cell repertoires of some 700 subjects were profiled by immunosequencing and related to cytomegalovirus serostatus. To predict cytomegalovirus infection status, the study combined high-throughput TCR immunosequencing, statistical association of individual TCRs with disease status, and machine learning. All discovery cohort repertoires had been generated on a single sequencing platform. To study patterns of TCR occurrence, a later analysis re-analyzed previously published TCR beta repertoires from under 750 donors and added high-resolution HLA genotyping. Class I and class II HLA loci were covered by the typing at four-digit resolution. In an earlier analysis of roughly 540 of the donors, high-throughput TCR beta sequencing was used to judge whether each TCR beta V gene segment behaved as functional or pseudogenic. Genome-wide SNP genotypes for about three fifths of the roughly 670 donors were used in a later genetic analysis, which treated that subset as a discovery cohort. A few DR-DQ haplotypes were treated as single units for association and clustering because of strong linkage in the cohort. Here is what the overall study found, with its caveats: In a later genetic analysis, fewer N-insertions in productive TCRs were reported among donors in an Asian-associated ancestry cluster than the roughly 700-donor mean. Broadly in line with IMGT annotations, most TCR beta V segments showed up in productive rearrangements about 87% or about 30% of the time in an earlier analysis of several hundred of the donors. Three of the identified cytomegalovirus-associated TCR beta chains were confirmed in vitro to be specific for cytomegalovirus antigens. A group of highly shared sequence variants was considered likely to be a technical artifact of the sequencing pipeline. The study gave a list of some 150 TCR beta chains associated with cytomegalovirus. The cohort was sequenced for TCR beta chains only, and without alpha or paired-chain data the features that could be detected were limited. Presence/absence analyses assumed roughly uniform sequencing depth across donors, an assumption that may not hold. When HLA alleles, especially DR and DQ, strongly co-occurred, TCR associations were difficult to assign to individual alleles. In a later analysis, most CMV-associated TCR beta chains were found to appear HLA-restricted, with HLA associations seemingly driven largely by CMV exposure. A further reported finding was that TCR beta sequences accurately predicted the HLA-A and HLA-B alleles for most subjects in the first cohort. Correlated functional status among segregating V segments might be attributable to linkage disequilibrium, but an unknown experimental factor could not be ruled out. The authors suggested that the approach could potentially be generalized to other disease states and immunological phenotypes. Compared with equally common non-associated chains, HLA-associated TCR beta chains in a later analysis were more clonally expanded and had lower generation probabilities. Because counts were too low, under 20 rarely observed V segments, including chromosome 9 orphons, were left out of the earlier analysis of 587 of the donors. Across donors, most TCR sequences were observed very rarely, whereas some public TCRs were present in many individuals. CMV serostatus was the only immune exposure information available for the cohort. V-gene and J-gene trimming of TCR beta chains was associated with a missense DCLRE1C variant in a later genetic analysis, and the association was replicated in an independent cohort. HLA typing was unavailable for some donors at each locus, so association tests used only the typed subset. A later analysis found that TCR association rates varied across HLA loci, with DRB1 alleles showing the most associated TCRs and HLA-C alleles the fewest. According to a later analysis, parvovirus B19, influenza, CMV and Epstein-Barr virus appeared linked to several top co-occurrence clusters. In both the original and validation cohorts, the classifier was reported to diagnose cytomegalovirus status with high specificity and sensitivity. Specific HLA alleles were associated with 15,000 to 20,000 TCR beta sequences at a false discovery rate of 0.05 in a later analysis.

About this clone: The specificity of this receptor is unknown. No base quality values were provided; no much bigger clone lies one nucleotide off.

Library method: the immunoSEQ multiplex PCR assay. For the multiplex PCR, a mixture combining 60 forward primers for TCR Vbeta segments and 13 reverse primers for TCR Jbeta segments was used. The CDR3 region of rearranged TCR beta genes was amplified from genomic DNA with a multiplex PCR assay. On the Illumina HiSeq System, the amplified TCR beta libraries were sequenced as 87-base-pair reads. Per the original workflow: Across the 700 or so repertoires, a later analysis counted 75 million to 90 million unique TCR beta chains, around 11 million of which were shared by at least two donors. Raw reads were error-corrected and collapsed into unique sequences by a nearest-neighbor algorithm in which closely related sequences were merged to remove PCR and sequencing errors. Alignment of CDR3 sequences to IMGT reference sequences was used to assign V, D and J gene segments. For a sequence to be retained, at least a six-nucleotide match to both a V gene segment and a J gene segment was required. Rearrangements were classified as productive when the CDR3 lacked stop codons and remained in frame with V and J, and all other rearrangements were classified as non-productive. CDR3 was defined by IMGT convention, running from the second conserved V-encoded cysteine to the conserved J-encoded phenylalanine. The earlier analysis of roughly 590 of the donors excluded any sequence lacking an unambiguous match to a single V gene segment. An earlier analysis of just under 600 of the donors called V segments functional above 56.7% productive rearrangements and segregating when the between-donor standard deviation exceeded 5%. A statistical classification framework was developed to diagnose cytomegalovirus status using the catalog of TCR beta chain sequences. In a later analysis, TCR nucleotide sequences were compared against IMGT/GENE-DB human TR gene sequences so that V and J genes could be assigned. The TCRdist pipeline was used in a later analysis to assign CDR3 sequences and most-parsimonious VDJ recombination scenarios. A later analysis defined each TCR beta chain by its CDR3 amino acid sequence plus V-gene family, and excluded reads lacking a unique V-gene family. A later analysis removed several hundred highly shared, low-generation-probability nucleotide sequences to deal with suspected cross-contamination and a sequencing artifact. In a later analysis, a clonal expansion index was calculated for each public chain from normalized within-repertoire ranks of inferred template counts. A later analysis computed generation probabilities with a VDJ recombination model fitted to out-of-frame rearrangements, and checked the results against IGoR. In a later analysis, TCR-TCR, TCR-HLA and TCR-CMV co-occurrence was scored with hypergeometric tests, and a repertoire-size bias correction was applied to TCR pairs. False discovery rates were estimated in a later analysis by permuting HLA or CMV assignments 20 times. In a later analysis, co-occurring TCRs were grouped using DBSCAN, and TCRdist sequence similarity was added for clustering within HLA-allele-positive subsets. For co-occurrence clustering, repertoires with fewer than 30,000 or more than 120,000 public chains were excluded, along with four to six repertoires with anomalous nucleotide sharing. Held by TCRdb, this immuneACCESS table contains in-frame sequences only and omits some clones. Under half of the omission traces to an unresolved V gene where checked; the cause of the rest is unknown. V, J and clone size are those of that table, while D and trimming were read from the DNA. The sample profile shows about 140,000 clones; approximately 78% of them were found once. The top ten constitute roughly 3.1% of the sample.

The cohort was made up of approximately 700 healthy bone marrow donors. Cohort members were all nominally healthy when sampled, although unrecorded immune exposures were likely present. The donor was CMV seropositive and was included in the group of some 290 seropositive cohort members. Every donor gave a peripheral blood sample, and the peripheral blood mononuclear cells from that sample were used for TCR beta sequencing. The Qiagen DNeasy Blood Extraction Kit was used to extract genomic DNA from the blood cell samples. The specimen sequenced was PBMCs. The TCR originated in a young man in good health and CMV-seropositive.

CDR3 loop: CATSRHPGQGIGGYTF. In nucleotides, the sequence is TGTGCCACCAGCAGGCACCCGGGACAGGGGATTGGAGGCTACACCTTC. The rearranged chain carries TRBV15 and TRBJ1-2, with 10 bases aligning to TRBD1. The CDR3 numbers 16 residues from cysteine through phenylalanine. CDR3 DNA only is kept here, 48 bases in frame from base 1. CDR1 and CDR2 are drawn from the germline V gene (reference sequence): LNHNV, YYDKDF. Trimming removed 3 bases from V and 8 bases from J; the gene matches leave 12 bases unexplained.